Here is one T cell receptor beta chain with its context. No antigen is known for it. Qualities for individual bases were not recorded, and no much larger clone is one base off. V and J lose 3 bases and 2 bases, and a span of 13 bases separates them. Via the germline V gene, CDR1 is KGHSH and CDR2 LQKENI. From cysteine to phenylalanine, the CDR3 is 15 amino acids long. CDR3 DNA is the only sequence kept; it has 45 bases, read in frame from the first base. The data derive from a study of PD-1 blockade in classical Hodgkin lymphoma (TCRdb year 2020). General notes on the study: Nivolumab dosing was 3 mg/kg intravenously every 2 weeks, continuing until either disease progression or unacceptable toxicity. A peripheral blood immune signature of response to PD-1 blockade in classical Hodgkin lymphoma was defined using TCR beta sequencing and CyTOF.

General study outcomes and caveats: Trial patients achieving complete response had baseline diversity similar to newly diagnosed patients, whereas partial responders and progressors had significantly lower diversity. A significant rise by C4D1 was seen in CD4+ but not CD8+ TCR diversity (p=0.0027 vs p=0.16), with the rise being most apparent in complete responders (p=0.02). Baseline TCR diversity was reported to be lower in newly diagnosed patients than in healthy donors, and even lower in relapsed/refractory patients. Patients starting nivolumab less than 1 year after ASCT had lower diversity and were excluded from later analyses to avoid confounding by immune reconstitution. The study was limited to a single clinical trial cohort, and causes of repertoire differences, possibly disease activity or prior therapy, remained undefined.

This specimen's time point label, interpreted: cycle 2 day 1 (C2D1) of nivolumab. Relapse after autologous stem cell transplantation had occurred in all trial patients, and cohorts A, B and C were distinguished by prior brentuximab vedotin exposure. A total of 50 to 70 patients with relapsed/refractory classical Hodgkin lymphoma made up the trial cohort, and each patient's best overall response was complete response, partial response or progressive disease. Single-agent nivolumab was administered to trial patients in the multi-cohort phase II CheckMate 205 trial. Best overall response was determined by an independent review committee according to the 2007 International Working Group response criteria. PBMCs from the trial were collected at three points: immediately before nivolumab initiation (C1D1), and during therapy at cycle 2 day 1 and cycle 4 day 1. Peripheral blood was collected in 8 mL Vacutainer Cell Preparation Tubes, from which PBMCs were isolated by centrifugation and then cryopreserved.

Genomic DNA was extracted with the Qiagen DNeasy kit from unsorted PBMCs and from negatively selected CD4+ and CD8+ fractions. Using primers that anneal to V and J segments, immunoSEQ multiplex PCR amplified the TCR beta CDR3 regions. Amplification bias was minimized using a synthetic immune receptor repertoire, and residual bias was removed computationally after sequencing. In the source study's methods: Repertoire diversity was quantified as the Shannon entropy index using custom Python scripts. Unsorted, CD4+ and CD8+ repertoires were examined separately, except in combined analyses, for which CD4+ and CD8+ sequences were merged in silico. Clonal expansion was defined as at least a 2-fold frequency increase after treatment relative to C1D1, with a pseudocount of 0.5 for undetected baseline clones. Singleton clones were defined as clones with 0 or 1 copy at C1D1, and non-singleton clones were defined as clones with 2 or more copies. Clones expanded in unsorted samples were labelled as CD4+, CD8+ or unknown by matching protein sequences in sorted samples from the same patient. Wilcoxon tests on paired samples were used to test changes in diversity from C1D1 to C4D1. Not all clones reach the TCRdb copy of this immuneACCESS table, which keeps in-frame sequences only. Checked studies attribute under half of the gap to unresolved V genes and leave the rest unexplained. V and J calls plus clone size are reproduced from that table; the DNA served to infer D and trimming. For this sample there are 35,000 or so clones; 76% appear just once. The ten most abundant clones make up roughly 15% of the sample.

The specimen was peripheral blood mononuclear cells (PBMCs), collected before the second cycle of nivolumab. This sequence originates from a human donor with classical Hodgkin lymphoma. The chain uses TRBV18 and TRBJ1-2; TRBD1 is a weak D gene call, 6 bases matching. CDR3 protein: CASSPRQGQNYGYTF. The DNA sequence is given as TGTGCCAGCTCACCTAGGCAGGGGCAGAACTATGGCTACACCTTC.